This T cell receptor beta chain was identified during a study of blood T cell repertoires in COVID-19. Repertoires were generated with immunoSEQ multiplex PCR, while TCRdb's copy carries only in-frame clones and drops some. The sample lists 210,000 or so clones; nearly 90% were seen once. V lost 1 base and J 0 bases, leaving 13 bases between the germline ends. The CDR3 is made up of 17 amino acids. Germline values: CDR1 KGHSH, CDR2 LQKENI. The source material was peripheral blood. The TCR originated in a middle-aged man with acute or convalescent COVID-19. The gene calls are TRBV18 and TRBJ2-1; tentative D call: TRBD2 (6 bases). CDR3 bases: TGTGCCAGCTCACCACAAGGGGACTTGAGCTCCTACAATGAGCAGTTCTTC. As protein: CASSPQGDLSSYNEQFF.